The 26 T cell receptor beta chains below come from one sample, sequenced in a study of T-cell memory formation after mild COVID-19. One entry per CDR3 protein, called by TCRdb with MiXCR from the 5' RACE reads. The sample includes 65,000 to 90,000 distinct CDR3 sequences, roughly 13% seen only once; the top ten take 31%. The sample was PBMCs or a T cell subset sorted from them (not recorded which). The receptors originated from an adult woman who had mild COVID-19 (a few samples of this study predate the infection). Cell type and time point are not known.

CDR3 in amino acids: CASSPASYMTDTQYF. For the CDR3, the DNA is TGTGCCAGCAGTCCCGCGTCTTACATGACAGATACGCAGTATTTT. The rearrangement joins TRBV12-3 or TRBV12-4 to TRBJ2-3; D gene uncertain. The V and J ends lost 5 bases and 3 bases respectively, with 15 bases between them. CDR3 size: 15 residues.

The V call is TRBV4-2, the J call TRBJ2-7; maybe TRBD2 (6 bases). CDR1 LGHNA and CDR2 YNFKEQ come from the germline V gene. The CDR3 is 21 amino acids. The ends were cut back, 2 bases at V and 0 bases at J, with 29 bases in the middle. CDR3 residues: CASSQLKLGTGAPQSSYEQYF. CDR3 in DNA: TGTGCCAGCAGCCAACTGAAACTTGGGACGGGAGCCCCCCAAAGCTCCTACGAGCAGTACTTC.

The chain recombines TRBV15 with TRBJ2-7, with 10 positions matching TRBD1. Germline CDR1 is LNHNV and CDR2 is YYDKDF (reference sequence). V lost 4 bases and J lost 3; bases outside the gene matches: 3. CDR3 length: 14 residues. The chain's CDR3 is CATSTGTGVYEQYF. DNA of the CDR3: TGTGCCACCAGCACAGGGACAGGGGTCTACGAGCAGTACTTC.

V usage is TRBV12-3 or TRBV12-4 and J usage is TRBJ2-7, with 8 bases matching TRBD1. Trimming took 6 bases from V and 4 from J; bases not matched to a gene: 5. The CDR3 is 13 amino acids. This chain's CDR3 is CASSPGGEYEQYF. CDR3 bases: TGTGCCAGCAGCCCAGGGGGCGAGTACGAGCAGTACTTC.

This clonotype has more than one count but fewer than ten. This chain links TRBV7-6 with TRBJ2-6, with D unresolved. The length of the CDR3 is 16 residues. The germline V gene has CDR1 SGHVS and CDR2 FNYEAQ. The V and J ends lost 1 base and 2 bases respectively, with 9 bases between them. Written as DNA, the CDR3 is TGTGCCAGCAGCTTAGGAACCCGAACTGGGGCCAACGTCCTGACTTTC. Its translation: CASSLGTRTGANVLTF.

This clonotype was detected only a few times. This sequence joins TRBV11-3 and TRBJ2-3; 16 bases align to TRBD2. From germline, CDR1 is SGHNT and CDR2 YENEEA. CDR3 length: 19 residues. V shed 5 bases and J 2 bases; nucleotides not matched to a gene: 10. The CDR3 sequence: CASSLKGLAGGPNTDTQYF. The CDR3 nucleotides read TGTGCCAGCAGCCTAAAGGGACTAGCGGGAGGGCCCAACACAGATACGCAGTATTTT. Looking up the rest from reference TRBV11-3 and TRBJ2-3 gives the full variable domain: EAGVVQSPRYKIIEKKQPVAFWCNPISGHNTLYWYLQNLGQGPELLIRYENEEAVDDSQLPKDRFSAERLKGVDSTLKIQPAELGDSAVYLCASSLKGLAGGPNTDTQYFGPGTRLTVL.

The rearrangement joins TRBV29-1 to TRBJ2-7; 14 bases map to TRBD2. The ends lost 1 base at V and 0 bases at J; junction bases unmatched: 8. Germline-derived CDR1 and CDR2 are SQVTM and ANQGSEA. CDR3 length: 18 amino acids. CDR3 coding DNA: TGCAGCGTTGAAGGAGTGACTAGCGGGAGGGGTAGCTCCTACGAGCAGTACTTC. Its protein is CSVEGVTSGRGSSYEQYF.

The CDR3 region is CASRVGLAALYEQYF. The CDR3 nucleotides are TGTGCCAGCAGAGTAGGTCTAGCGGCGTTATACGAGCAGTACTTC. This sequence joins TRBV2 and TRBJ2-7, with 7 nucleotides matching TRBD2. Unmatched junction bases numbered 12, after V lost 6 bases and J lost 4 bases. Germline V gives CDR1 SNHLY, CDR2 FYNNEI. The CDR3 is 15 amino acids.

The chain uses TRBV7-8 and TRBJ1-5; D perhaps matches TRBD1 (5 bases). Germline CDR1 reads SGHVS; CDR2 reads FQNEAQ. This CDR3 is built from 15 residues. V gave up 5 bases and J gave up 5 bases, with 16 bases separating them. CDR3 bases: TGTGCCAGCAGCCTCTCGGGACTGAGGGATCAGCCCCAGCATTTT. This sequence encodes CASSLSGLRDQPQHF.

The table lists this clonotype with a count of one. CDR3 DNA sequence: TGCGCCAGCAGCATGGACCTTACCGACGAGCAGTACTTC. Translated: CASSMDLTDEQYF. This chain uses TRBV5-1 with TRBJ2-7; D remains ambiguous. Germline CDR1 and CDR2: SGHRS and YFSETQ. V lost 4 bases, J lost 5 bases, and 13 bases lay in between. The length of the CDR3 is 13 residues.

Only a few counts were recorded for this clonotype. The chain couples TRBV4-2 to TRBJ1-6; weak D call: TRBD1 (5 bases). The V end lost 1 base, the J end lost 8 bases, and 9 bases lay between the germline ends. CDR3 size: 14 residues. From germline, CDR1 is LGHNA and CDR2 YNFKEQ. CDR3 protein: CASSQGDGYSPLHF. The DNA for the CDR3 is TGTGCCAGCAGCCAAGGGGACGGGTATTCACCCCTCCACTTT.

This clonotype was seen only a few times. The chain carries TRBV5-1 and TRBJ2-7; D might be TRBD1 or TRBD2, each matching 5 bases. Germline CDR1 and CDR2: SGHRS and YFSETQ. The CDR3 is 15 amino acids. V lost 0 bases and J 2 bases, leaving 12 bases between the germline ends. The CDR3 here is CASSLDRGPTYEQYF. The CDR3 bases are TGCGCCAGCAGCTTGGATCGGGGCCCTACCTACGAGCAGTACTTC. Using reference TRBV5-1 and TRBJ2-7 for the parts outside the CDR3, the full variable domain is KAGVTQTPRYLIKTRGQQVTLSCSPISGHRSVSWYQQTPGQGLQFLFEYFSETQRNKGNFPGRFSGRQFSNSRSEMNVSTLELGDSALYLCASSLDRGPTYEQYFGPGTRLTVT.

The genes are TRBV6-5 and TRBJ2-5, with 8 bases lining up with TRBD1. This CDR3 contains 16 residues. CDR1 is MNHEY, CDR2 SVGAGI, per germline. Trimming at V came to 0 bases and at J to 5 bases, leaving 8 bases not matched to a gene. CDR3 DNA sequence: TGTGCCAGCAGTTACTCGAGTTGGACAGGGAACGAGACCCAGTACTTC. This codes for CASSYSSWTGNETQYF.

This clonotype was picked up a small number of times. The gene calls are TRBV18 and TRBJ2-1, with D unclear. CDR3 length equals 15 residues. Germline loops: CDR1 KGHSH, CDR2 LQKENI. V was shortened by 4 bases and J by 4 bases, with 14 bases between the two germline ends. The CDR3 DNA follows: TGTGCCAGCTCACACGGTAGCCAGTTATACAATGAGCAGTTCTTC. Translation: CASSHGSQLYNEQFF.

The chain links TRBV14 to TRBJ2-1; a possible D gene is TRBD1 (6 bases). The CDR3 extends over 15 amino acids. Between the trimmed V and J ends, which lost 0 bases and 5 bases, there was a span of 11 bases. Germline V gene sequence: CDR1 SGHDN, CDR2 FVKESK. The CDR3 here is CASSQDWTAHNEQFF. In DNA, the CDR3 is TGTGCCAGCAGCCAAGACTGGACAGCTCACAATGAGCAGTTCTTC.

This clonotype was seen a handful of times. The V call is TRBV7-9, the J call TRBJ2-7; 10 nucleotides line up with TRBD1. Germline CDR1 SEHNR, CDR2 FQNEAQ (reference sequence). Trimming removed 6 bases from V and 4 bases from J; junction bases left unmatched: 12. CDR3 length equals 16 residues. The DNA for the CDR3 is TGTGCCAGCAGTTCCGGGACAGGGGATAACCTATACGAGCAGTACTTC. This gives the protein CASSSGTGDNLYEQYF.

This clonotype appeared a few times. The CDR3 DNA follows: TGCGCCAGCAGCCAGGAACAGGGAGACTCCTATAATTCACCCCTCCACTTT. The encoded protein is CASSQEQGDSYNSPLHF. This chain joins TRBV4-1 and TRBJ1-6, with D possibly TRBD1 on 6 matching bases. CDR1 and CDR2 (germline): MGHRA, YSYEKL. The ends were cut back, 3 bases at V and 0 bases at J, with 12 bases in the middle. The CDR3 runs 17 residues.

This clonotype came up a few times. The J gene is TRBJ2-2, the V gene TRBV7-3; 8 bases fit TRBD1. V lost 0 bases and J lost 1; bases outside the gene matches: 7. The CDR3 contains 18 residues. CDR1 and CDR2 (germline): SGHTA, FQGTGA. The CDR3 coding sequence is TGTGCCAGCAGCTTAACCGGGACAGGCTACCTGAACACCGGGGAGCTGTTTTTT. It encodes CASSLTGTGYLNTGELFF.

The rearrangement links TRBV7-8 to TRBJ2-1; 13 bases are shared with TRBD2. Trimming took 5 bases from V and 4 from J; bases not matched to a gene: 5. The CDR3 totals 16 residues. Looked up from germline, CDR1 is SGHVS and CDR2 is FQNEAQ. CDR3 residues: CASSQGLAGFYNEQFF. In nucleotides, the CDR3 is TGTGCCAGCAGCCAGGGACTAGCGGGGTTTTACAATGAGCAGTTCTTC.

In this sample, this clonotype turned up a few times. The chain carries TRBV27 and TRBJ2-7; perhaps TRBD2 as D (5 bases). V dropped 5 bases and J dropped 3 bases, with 17 bases sitting between them. The CDR3 consists of 15 residues. Germline CDR1 and CDR2: MNHEY and SMNVEV (reference sequence). The CDR3 reads CASSLSGGGNYEQYF. CDR3 coding DNA: TGTGCCAGCAGTCTCTCCGGAGGAGGTAACTACGAGCAGTACTTC.

The J gene is TRBJ2-7, the V gene TRBV4-1, with a possible D match to TRBD2 (5 bases). The ends were cut back, 0 bases at V and 0 bases at J, with 12 bases in the middle. Looked up from germline, CDR1 is MGHRA and CDR2 is YSYEKL. The CDR3 consists of 16 residues. This CDR3 is CASSQEARAYSYEQYF. DNA for the CDR3: TGCGCCAGCAGCCAAGAGGCGAGGGCTTACTCCTACGAGCAGTACTTC.

This clonotype was detected a few times. The V gene is TRBV6-1, the J gene TRBJ2-3, with D unclear. CDR3 length: 15 amino acids. The V gene's germline CDR1 is MNHNS and CDR2 SASEGT. Trimming left V 1 base short and J 3 bases short, with 11 bases between. In nucleotides, the CDR3 is TGTGCCAGCAGTGAAGAAATGAGTGGTACAGATACGCAGTATTTT. Protein: CASSEEMSGTDTQYF.

This clonotype was observed a few times. The chain recombines TRBV4-1 with TRBJ2-7; 7 bases align to TRBD2. The germline V gene encodes CDR1 MGHRA and CDR2 YSYEKL. The length of the CDR3 is 14 residues. Trimming cost V 0 bases and J 3 bases; bases outside gene matches: 2. CDR3 coding DNA: TGCGCCAGCAGCCAAGATTCGGGGGGCTACGAGCAGTACTTC. As protein: CASSQDSGGYEQYF.

This rearrangement joins TRBV7-8 to TRBJ2-2, with 7 nucleotides matching TRBD2. The CDR3 sequence is 17 residues long. V lost 4 bases and J lost 6; bases outside the gene matches: 14. In germline, CDR1 is SGHVS, CDR2 FQNEAQ. The CDR3 DNA reads as TGTGCCAGCAGCTCGTGGGGCGGGAGAGCTGGGGCCGGGGAGCTGTTTTTT. Translated, it gives CASSSWGGRAGAGELFF.

This clonotype appeared a few times. A read error may produce the germline difference seen at one junction end. This chain connects TRBV10-3 to TRBJ2-7; possibly TRBD2 for D (6 bases). The CDR3 loop spans 13 amino acids. Germline V gene data show CDR1 as ENHRY and CDR2 as SYGVKD. The CDR3 is CAISETGGYEQYF. The CDR3 coding sequence is TGTGCCATAAGTGAAACAGGAGGGTACGAGCAGTACTTC.

This clonotype has just a few counts. The chain joins TRBV6-5 to TRBJ1-1; D is ambiguous. Germline CDR1 is MNHEY and CDR2 is SVGAGI. Trimming took 7 bases from V and 1 from J, leaving 13 bases between them. This CDR3 has 14 residues. Here the CDR3 reads CASTLGGKNTEAFF. CDR3 DNA sequence: TGTGCCAGCACCCTGGGTGGGAAGAACACTGAAGCTTTCTTT.